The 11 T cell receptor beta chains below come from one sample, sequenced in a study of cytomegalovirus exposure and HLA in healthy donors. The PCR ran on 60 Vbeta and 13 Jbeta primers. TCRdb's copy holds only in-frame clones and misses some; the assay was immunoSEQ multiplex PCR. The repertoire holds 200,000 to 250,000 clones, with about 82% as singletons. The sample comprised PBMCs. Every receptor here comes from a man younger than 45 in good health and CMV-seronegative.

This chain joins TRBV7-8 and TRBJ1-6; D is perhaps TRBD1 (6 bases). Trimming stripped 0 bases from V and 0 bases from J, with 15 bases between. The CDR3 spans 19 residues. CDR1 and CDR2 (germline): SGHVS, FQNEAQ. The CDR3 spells CASSLAIAGQSSYNSPLHF. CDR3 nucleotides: TGTGCCAGCAGCTTAGCCATCGCAGGACAGAGCTCCTATAATTCACCCCTCCACTTT.

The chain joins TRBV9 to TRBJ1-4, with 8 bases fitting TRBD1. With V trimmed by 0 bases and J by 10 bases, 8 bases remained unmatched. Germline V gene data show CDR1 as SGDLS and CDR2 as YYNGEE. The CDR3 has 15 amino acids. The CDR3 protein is CASSVERQGAGKLFF. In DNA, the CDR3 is TGTGCCAGCAGCGTAGAGCGCCAGGGGGCGGGAAAACTGTTTTTT.

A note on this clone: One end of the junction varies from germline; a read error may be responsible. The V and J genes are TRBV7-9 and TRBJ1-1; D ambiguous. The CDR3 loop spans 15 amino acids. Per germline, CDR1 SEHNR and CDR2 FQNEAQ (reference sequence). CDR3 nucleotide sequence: TGTTCCAGCAGCCCATCCACGGGTGTTAACACTGAAGCTTTCTTT. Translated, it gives CSSSPSTGVNTEAFF.

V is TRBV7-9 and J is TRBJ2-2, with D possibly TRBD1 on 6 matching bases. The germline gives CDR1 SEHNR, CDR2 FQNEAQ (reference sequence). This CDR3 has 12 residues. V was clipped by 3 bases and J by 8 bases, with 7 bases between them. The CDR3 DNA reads TGTGCCAGCAGCTTTACAGGGGGGGAGCTGTTTTTT. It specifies CASSFTGGELFF. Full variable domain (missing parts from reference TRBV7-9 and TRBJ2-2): DTGVSQNPRHKITKRGQNVTFRCDPISEHNRLYWYRQTLGQGPEFLTYFQNEAQLEKSRLLSDRFSAERPKGSFSTLEIQRTEQGDSAMYLCASSFTGGELFFGEGSRLTVL.

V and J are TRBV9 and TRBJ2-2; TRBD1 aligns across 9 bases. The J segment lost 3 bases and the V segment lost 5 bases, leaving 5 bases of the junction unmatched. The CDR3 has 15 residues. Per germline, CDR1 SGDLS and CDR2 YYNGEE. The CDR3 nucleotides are TGTGCCAGCAGGGGGACAGGGTTGGACACCGGGGAGCTGTTTTTT. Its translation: CASRGTGLDTGELFF.

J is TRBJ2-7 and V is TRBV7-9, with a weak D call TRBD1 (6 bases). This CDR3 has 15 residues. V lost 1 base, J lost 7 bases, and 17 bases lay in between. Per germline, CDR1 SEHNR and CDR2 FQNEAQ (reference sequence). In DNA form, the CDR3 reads TGTGCCAGCAGCTTAGTCCAAACACCCGGGACAGAGCAGTACTTC. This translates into CASSLVQTPGTEQYF.

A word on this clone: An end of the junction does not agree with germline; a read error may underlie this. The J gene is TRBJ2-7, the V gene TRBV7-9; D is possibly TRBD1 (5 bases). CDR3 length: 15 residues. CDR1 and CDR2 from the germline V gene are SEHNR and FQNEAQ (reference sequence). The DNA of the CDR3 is TGTTCCAGCAGCTCGACCGGACATACTAACTACGAGCAGTACTTC. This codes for CSSSSTGHTNYEQYF.

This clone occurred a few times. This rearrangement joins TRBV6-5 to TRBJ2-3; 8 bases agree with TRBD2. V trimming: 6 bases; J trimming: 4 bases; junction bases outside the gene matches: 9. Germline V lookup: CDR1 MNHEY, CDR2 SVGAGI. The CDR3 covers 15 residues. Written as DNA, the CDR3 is TGTGCCAGCAGAGGGGTCGGGGGGGCCGCAGATACGCAGTATTTT. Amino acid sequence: CASRGVGGAADTQYF.

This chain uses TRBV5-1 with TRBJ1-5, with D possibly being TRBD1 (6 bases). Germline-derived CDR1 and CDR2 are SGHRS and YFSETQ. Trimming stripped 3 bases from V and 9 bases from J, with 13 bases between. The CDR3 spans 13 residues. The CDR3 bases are TGCGCCAGCAGCTATACAGGGCATCCGCCCCAGCATTTT. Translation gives CASSYTGHPPQHF.

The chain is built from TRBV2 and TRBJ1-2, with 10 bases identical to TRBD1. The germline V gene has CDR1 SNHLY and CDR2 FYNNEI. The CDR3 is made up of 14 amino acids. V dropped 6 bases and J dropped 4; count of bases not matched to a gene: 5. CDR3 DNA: TGTGCCAGCAGCCGACAGGGGGCGAGCTATGGCTACACCTTC. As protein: CASSRQGASYGYTF.

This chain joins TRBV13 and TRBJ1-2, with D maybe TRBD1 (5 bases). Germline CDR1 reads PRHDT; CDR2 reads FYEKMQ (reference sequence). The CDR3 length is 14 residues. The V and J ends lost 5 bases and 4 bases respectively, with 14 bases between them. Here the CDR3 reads CASSLPGEGYGYTF. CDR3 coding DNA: TGTGCCAGCAGCCTCCCGGGGGAGGGCTATGGCTACACCTTC.